The clone carrying this TCR beta chain is categorized as medium-sized. Its antigen is as yet unknown. For a library built for alpha chains, this beta chain is a stray read; little rests on its size. TCRdb used MiXCR to reprocess the 5' RACE reads, holding one entry per CDR3 protein. Seen here are some 6,500 distinct CDR3 sequences, 11% to 15% observed once, and the top ten hold around 11%. The sample is drawn from a study of spatial heterogeneity in lung cancer. Germline CDR1 reads DFQATT; CDR2 reads SNEGSKA (reference sequence). This CDR3 comprises 16 residues. V gave up 5 bases and J gave up 7 bases; unmatched junction bases: 11. The sample's time point: sample taken at primary tumor resection. Whole RNA was taken from tumor, nontumor lung or frozen PBMC; it was then sequenced unsorted. Study-wide results and caveats: Expanded intratumoral alpha and beta TCR counts tracked tumor mutation counts.

The genes are TRBV20-1 and TRBJ2-1; the match to TRBD2 covers 13 bases. The sequence derives from a male donor with early-stage non-small cell lung cancer. Sequenced here: lung tumor tissue, sampled at surgery. The CDR3 DNA follows: TGCAGTGCTGAAGGACTAGCGGGAGTCGGTCCGAATGAGCAGTTCTTC. It encodes CSAEGLAGVGPNEQFF.